This T cell receptor beta chain was sequenced for a study of shared clonotypes between healthy human individuals. As for the study in general: The plates for each donor numbered three CD4 naive, three CD4 memory, two CD8 naive and one CD8 memory.

Naivety among CD8 cells was defined by CD45RO negativity and positive CCR7 selection, thereby excluding terminally differentiated effector memory CD45RA+ cells. Notes on this clone: The target antigen is unknown.

V lost 0 bases and J lost 1, with 5 bases in between. The CDR3 runs to 13 residues. CDR1 is SGDLS and CDR2 is YYNGEE in the germline V gene. Study-level results: Non-shared clonotypes had lower generation probabilities than those shared by all four donors. Despite large depth, rarefaction showed incomplete sorted-subset sequencing.

It was across several immunoSEQ plates that each subset's genomic DNA was evenly split. Clones were read by immunoSEQ multiplex PCR, and TCRdb kept only the in-frame ones, dropping some. Among 500,000 to 700,000 clones, 85% to 95% were seen once, and the ten largest hold over 0.09%. The source of this sequence is a woman in her twenties or thirties in good health. Material: naive CD8+ T cells sorted from blood. The chain couples TRBV9 to TRBJ2-7, with no clear D. CDR3 sequence: CASSVGQSYEQYF. CDR3 nucleotide sequence: TGTGCCAGCAGCGTAGGGCAGTCCTACGAGCAGTACTTC.